This T cell receptor (beta chain) was sequenced during a study of T cells in Graves' hyperthyroidism and ophthalmopathy. Amplification yielded TCR beta CDR3 regions, with RNA transcripts as the source. A set of HTBI primers served as the primers for a first-round RT-PCR of the TCR CDR3. TCRdb re-called the multiplex PCR reads with MiXCR, one entry per CDR3 protein. The repertoire has hundreds of thousands of distinct CDR3 sequences, about 12% of them found once; the top ten carry around a tenth. This CDR3 contains 14 residues. Trimming stripped 5 bases from V and 5 bases from J, with 15 bases between. Germline CDR1 is DFQATT and CDR2 is SNEGSKA (reference sequence).

The chain combines TRBV20-1 with TRBJ1-4, with D unresolved. The source of this sequence is a young woman with Graves' hyperthyroidism. Material: blood. The CDR3 DNA is TGCAGTGCTTTCTCGGATGAAGGAAATGAAAAACTGTTTTTT. This gives the protein CSAFSDEGNEKLFF.